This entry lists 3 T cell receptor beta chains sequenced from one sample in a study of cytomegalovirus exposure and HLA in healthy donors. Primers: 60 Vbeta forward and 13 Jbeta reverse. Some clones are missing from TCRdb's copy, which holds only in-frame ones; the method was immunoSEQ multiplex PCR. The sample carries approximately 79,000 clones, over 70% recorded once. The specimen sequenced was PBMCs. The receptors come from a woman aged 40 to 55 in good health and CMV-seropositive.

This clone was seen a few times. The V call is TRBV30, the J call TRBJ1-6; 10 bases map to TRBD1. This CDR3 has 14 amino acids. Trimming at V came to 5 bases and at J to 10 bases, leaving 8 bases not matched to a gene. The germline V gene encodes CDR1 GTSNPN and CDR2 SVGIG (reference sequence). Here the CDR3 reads CAWGGDRGQSPLHF. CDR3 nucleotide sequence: TGTGCCTGGGGGGGGGACAGGGGACAATCACCCCTCCACTTT.

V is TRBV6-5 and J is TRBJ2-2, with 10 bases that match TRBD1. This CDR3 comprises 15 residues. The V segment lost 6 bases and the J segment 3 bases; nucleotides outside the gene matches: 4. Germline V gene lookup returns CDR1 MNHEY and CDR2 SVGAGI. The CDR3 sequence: CASSPGTGDTGELFF. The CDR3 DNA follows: TGTGCCAGCAGCCCCGGGACAGGGGACACCGGGGAGCTGTTTTTT.

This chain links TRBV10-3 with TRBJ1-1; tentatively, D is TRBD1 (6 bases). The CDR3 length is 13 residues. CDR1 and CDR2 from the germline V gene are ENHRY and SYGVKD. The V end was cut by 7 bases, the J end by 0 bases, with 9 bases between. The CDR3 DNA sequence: TGTGCCATCAAGGGGGACATGAACACTGAAGCTTTCTTT. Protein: CAIKGDMNTEAFF.